One and the same sample provided the 28 T cell receptor beta chains below, sequenced in a study of blood T cells in healthy people across ages. Next came a second PCR, run for about 6 to 11 cycles, which used a sample-barcoded 5' primer along with a J-beta primer mix. TCRdb analysed the 5' RACE reads with MiXCR anew, one entry per CDR3 protein. The table records hundreds of thousands of distinct CDR3 sequences, 20% to 25% of them present only once. The sequencing input was blood. The receptor set was obtained from a man aged 70 or older in good health.

This clonotype was seen a handful of times. J is TRBJ2-5 and V is TRBV20-1; 14 bases map to TRBD2. CDR1 and CDR2 from the germline V gene are DFQATT and SNEGSKA (reference sequence). V shed 0 bases, J shed 1 base, and the junction held 1 base outside the gene matches. CDR3 length: 16 residues. Written as DNA, the CDR3 is TGCAGTGCTAGAGAGGGACTAGCGGGAGCCCAAGAGACCCAGTACTTC. Protein product: CSAREGLAGAQETQYF.

The chain carries TRBV20-1 and TRBJ2-1; TRBD1 aligns across 8 bases. This CDR3 is built from 15 residues. V was clipped by 6 bases and J by 4 bases; unmatched bases: 11. The germline V gene encodes CDR1 DFQATT and CDR2 SNEGSKA (reference sequence). The CDR3 reads CSANKDRGGYNEQFF. DNA of the CDR3: TGCAGTGCCAACAAAGACAGGGGCGGATACAATGAGCAGTTCTTC.

The table lists this clonotype with many counts. J is TRBJ2-3 and V is TRBV7-9; maybe TRBD2 (6 bases). CDR1 SEHNR and CDR2 FQNEAQ come from the germline V gene (reference sequence). This CDR3 contains 15 residues. The V and J ends lost 4 bases and 4 bases respectively, with 15 bases between them. CDR3 amino acids: CASSYAGSRADTQYF. CDR3 nucleotides: TGTGCCAGCAGCTACGCCGGGAGTCGGGCAGATACGCAGTATTTT.

This clonotype was observed at least ten times. The V and J genes are TRBV20-1 and TRBJ2-2, with D perhaps TRBD1 (6 bases). Germline V gene data show CDR1 as DFQATT and CDR2 as SNEGSKA (reference sequence). V gave up 1 base and J gave up 7 bases, with 10 bases separating them. The CDR3 is 13 residues long. The CDR3 nucleotides read TGCAGTGCTAGAGTCCTAGGGGGCGGGGAGCTGTTTTTT. Amino acids: CSARVLGGGELFF.

This clonotype has just a few counts. The chain has TRBV7-3 and TRBJ2-3, with D perhaps TRBD1 or TRBD2 (5 bases each). Germline CDR1 reads SGHTA; CDR2 reads FQGTGA. There are 14 residues in the CDR3. Trimming took off 1 base at V and 3 bases at J, with 8 bases between the two ends. The CDR3 DNA sequence: TGTGCCAGCAGCTTAAACGGGGCAACAGATACGCAGTATTTT. Its translation: CASSLNGATDTQYF.

To note about this clonotype: The junction departs from germline at one end; a sequencing error may be responsible. The chain uses TRBV4-1 and TRBJ1-3, with a tentative D call TRBD1 (5 bases). This CDR3 spans 17 amino acids. Germline V gene lookup returns CDR1 MGHRA and CDR2 YSYEKL. Here the CDR3 reads CASSQDGPRVSGNTIHF. The CDR3 DNA reads TGCGCCAGCAGCCAAGACGGGCCCAGGGTCTCTGGAAACACCATACATTTT.

In the case of this clonotype: A junction end diverges from the germline sequence, so it may reflect a read error. The chain couples TRBV6-1 to TRBJ2-1; 10 bases map to TRBD2. Germline CDR1 and CDR2: MNHNS and SASEGT. CDR3 size: 13 residues. The chain's CDR3 is CASSVDFSGRTDF. The CDR3, as DNA: TGTGCCAGCAGTGTCGATTTTAGCGGGAGGACCGATTTC.

The table lists this clonotype with a few counts. The chain combines TRBV6-2 or TRBV6-3 with TRBJ1-2; TRBD1 aligns across 7 bases. The germline V gene has CDR1 MNHEY and CDR2 SVGEGT. V was clipped by 5 bases and J by 8 bases; unmatched bases: 8. The CDR3 extends over 13 amino acids. The CDR3 DNA reads as TGTGCCAGCAGTCGGGTCAGGGGGGACGGCTACACCTTC. Residues: CASSRVRGDGYTF.

The rearrangement uses TRBV20-1 and TRBJ2-1, with 7 bases aligning to TRBD2. The DNA end is a closer match to TRBJ2-5, so the J assignment may be wrong. Germline CDR1 and CDR2: DFQATT and SNEGSKA (reference sequence). The CDR3 loop spans 13 amino acids. CDR3 sequence: CSAPAGSRETQYF. The CDR3, as DNA: TGCAGTGCGCCAGCGGGATCGAGAGAGACCCAGTACTTC.

This clonotype was observed a few times. The rearrangement links TRBV20-1 to TRBJ2-5; tentatively, D is TRBD1 or TRBD2 (5 bases each). There are 15 residues in the CDR3. Germline V gene data show CDR1 as DFQATT and CDR2 as SNEGSKA (reference sequence). The ends were cut back, 0 bases at V and 5 bases at J, with 16 bases in the middle. The CDR3 loop is CSARDGRGNWETQYF. For the CDR3, the DNA is TGCAGTGCTAGAGATGGCCGGGGCAATTGGGAGACCCAGTACTTC.

The chain links TRBV27 to TRBJ1-4, with D possibly TRBD1 on 6 matching bases. The germline CDR1 and CDR2 sequences are MNHEY and SMNVEV (reference sequence). The V end was cut by 4 bases, the J end by 8 bases, with 14 bases between. The CDR3 spans 14 residues. The CDR3 DNA reads as TGTGCCAGCAGTTACAGGGCCCATAAGGAAAAACTGTTTTTT. Translating gives CASSYRAHKEKLFF.

Only a few counts were recorded for this clonotype. The J gene is TRBJ2-5, the V gene TRBV27; 7 bases line up with TRBD1. The J call may be in error: the DNA end matches TRBJ2-7 better. Germline CDR1 reads MNHEY; CDR2 reads SMNVEV (reference sequence). CDR3 length: 13 residues. The CDR3 is CASLLDRPNEQYF. The DNA for the CDR3 is TGTGCCAGCCTATTGGACAGGCCGAACGAGCAGTACTTC.

This chain connects TRBV9 to TRBJ2-5; 10 bases agree with TRBD2. Germline CDR1 is SGDLS and CDR2 is YYNGEE. CDR3 length: 17 residues. After removal of 3 bases from V and 2 bases from J, the junction contained 10 bases not matched to a gene. CDR3 loop: CASSASSGGPFQETQYF. DNA for the CDR3: TGTGCCAGCAGCGCGAGTAGCGGGGGGCCATTTCAAGAGACCCAGTACTTC. Together with reference TRBV9 and TRBJ2-5, the CDR3 gives the full variable domain: DSGVTQTPKHLITATGQRVTLRCSPRSGDLSVYWYQQSLDQGLQFLIQYYNGEERAKGNILERFSAQQFPDLHSELNLSSLELGDSALYFCASSASSGGPFQETQYFGPGTRLLVL.

The gene calls are TRBV7-2 and TRBJ2-4; weak D call: TRBD1 (5 bases). Germline CDR1 is SGHTA and CDR2 is FQGNSA. This CDR3 spans 17 amino acids. The V gene lost 6 bases and the J gene lost 1 base, with 19 bases spanning the gap. The CDR3 region is CASSPAAGSGAKNIQYF. DNA of the CDR3: TGTGCCAGCAGTCCCGCGGCAGGGTCAGGGGCCAAAAACATTCAGTACTTC.

The V gene is TRBV5-5, the J gene TRBJ2-5; D unclear. V was trimmed by 4 bases and J by 6 bases, leaving 7 bases between them. The CDR3 is 11 amino acids. CDR1 SGHKS and CDR2 YYEKEE come from the germline V gene (reference sequence). CDR3 amino acids: CASSPQKTQYF. Written as DNA, the CDR3 is TGTGCCAGCAGCCCTCAAAAGACCCAGTACTTC.

DNA of the CDR3: TGTGCCAGCGGCAACAGGGGCGGGGGCCCTGAGCAGTTCTTC. As protein: CASGNRGGGPEQFF. The chain is built from TRBV12-3 or TRBV12-4 and TRBJ2-5; the D gene could be TRBD1 or TRBD2 (7 bases each). The DNA matches TRBJ2-1 better at its end, which makes the J call doubtful. The length of the CDR3 is 14 residues.

This clonotype has only a few counts. A much larger clone is a single base away; this may be a read error. V is TRBV20-1 and J is TRBJ1-4; D call uncertain. The CDR3 contains 16 residues. Trimming shortened V by 6 bases and J by 0 bases, and 17 bases separated the two germline ends. Germline V lookup: CDR1 DFQATT, CDR2 SNEGSKA (reference sequence). The CDR3 reads CSAPTRPMTTNEKLFF. The CDR3 nucleotides are TGCAGTGCCCCCACGAGACCCATGACAACTAATGAAAAACTGTTTTTT.

The rearrangement links TRBV5-1 to TRBJ1-5; D not certain. CDR1 and CDR2 from the germline V gene are SGHRS and YFSETQ. Trimming took 6 bases from V and 7 from J, leaving 11 bases between them. The CDR3 extends over 12 amino acids. DNA of the CDR3: TGCGCCAGCATCCCGGTCGGGCAGCCCCAGCATTTT. It yields the protein CASIPVGQPQHF. Combining the CDR3 with reference TRBV5-1 and TRBJ1-5 gives the whole variable domain KAGVTQTPRYLIKTRGQQVTLSCSPISGHRSVSWYQQTPGQGLQFLFEYFSETQRNKGNFPGRFSGRQFSNSRSEMNVSTLELGDSALYLCASIPVGQPQHFGDGTRLSIL.

This sequence joins TRBV7-2 and TRBJ2-3; TRBD2 matches at 7 bases. The CDR3 consists of 17 residues. The V and J ends lost 0 bases and 5 bases, in that order; junction bases with no gene match: 11. Germline-derived CDR1 and CDR2 are SGHTA and FQGNSA. CDR3 sequence: CASSLAFAAGVVDTQYF. Written as DNA, the CDR3 is TGTGCCAGCAGCTTAGCATTTGCCGCGGGAGTGGTAGATACGCAGTATTTT.

Comment on this clonotype: The germline gene is not matched at one end of the junction; a read error may be the cause. The rearrangement links TRBV7-2 to TRBJ1-1, with D possibly being TRBD1 (5 bases). CDR1 and CDR2 (germline): SGHTA, FQGNSA. The CDR3 is 15 residues long. The CDR3 reads CASSLVPGVNTEAFF. In DNA form, the CDR3 reads TGTGCCAGCAGTTTAGTGCCGGGGGTGAACACTGAAGCTTTCTTT.

This chain joins TRBV5-1 and TRBJ1-1; the D gene is possibly TRBD1 (5 bases). Germline lookup yields CDR1 SGHRS and CDR2 YFSETQ. The V gene lost 4 bases and the J gene lost 0 bases, with 16 bases spanning the gap. The CDR3 totals 16 residues. The CDR3 region is CASSPGGTGMNTEAFF. The CDR3 DNA follows: TGCGCCAGCAGCCCGGGTGGGACCGGAATGAACACTGAAGCTTTCTTT. Together with reference TRBV5-1 and TRBJ1-1, the CDR3 gives the full variable domain: KAGVTQTPRYLIKTRGQQVTLSCSPISGHRSVSWYQQTPGQGLQFLFEYFSETQRNKGNFPGRFSGRQFSNSRSEMNVSTLELGDSALYLCASSPGGTGMNTEAFFGQGTRLTVV.

The chain employs TRBV7-2 and TRBJ2-5; TRBD2 matches 13 bases. The V gene's germline CDR1 is SGHTA and CDR2 FQGNSA. The CDR3 sequence is 16 residues long. V lost 5 bases, J lost 14 bases, and 17 bases stayed unmatched. CDR3 DNA sequence: TGTGCCAGCAGCCTGACTAGCGGGAGGACCTACTACGAGCAATACTTC. This codes for CASSLTSGRTYYEQYF.

This clonotype was found many times. V gene TRBV4-1 combines with J gene TRBJ1-1, with D hard to call. Deletions cut 0 bases from V and 6 bases from J, with 8 bases between. The germline CDR1 and CDR2 sequences are MGHRA and YSYEKL. The CDR3 runs 13 residues. Here the CDR3 reads CASSQEGGPEAFF. The CDR3 DNA reads as TGCGCCAGCAGCCAAGAGGGAGGTCCTGAAGCTTTCTTT.

CDR3 coding DNA: TGTGCCAGCAGCACCGACAGGGGCTACATTCAGTACTTC. Translated: CASSTDRGYIQYF. The V call is TRBV7-2, the J call TRBJ2-4; TRBD1 matches 8 bases. The CDR3 is 13 amino acids. Germline lookup yields CDR1 SGHTA and CDR2 FQGNSA. V was clipped by 5 bases and J by 8 bases; unmatched bases: 5.

A few counts support this clonotype. The chain couples TRBV25-1 to TRBJ1-6; no firm D call. Deletions cut 4 bases from V and 5 bases from J, with 12 bases between. Germline loops: CDR1 MGHDK, CDR2 SYGVNS. This CDR3 spans 15 amino acids. CDR3 sequence: CASSAFDKDNSPLHF. CDR3 coding DNA: TGTGCCAGCAGTGCCTTCGACAAGGATAATTCACCCCTCCACTTT.

At least ten counts were recorded for this clonotype. The V and J genes are TRBV4-1 and TRBJ2-1; tentative D call: TRBD1 (7 bases). Germline CDR1 reads MGHRA; CDR2 reads YSYEKL. V lost 5 bases and J 9 bases, leaving 17 bases between the germline ends. This CDR3 region has 14 residues. In nucleotides, the CDR3 is TGCGCCAGCAGCTATGGACAGGTCGGGGGTGAGCAGTTCTTC. As protein: CASSYGQVGGEQFF.

This sequence joins TRBV10-2 and TRBJ2-5; D call uncertain. Trimming took 5 bases from V and 3 from J, leaving 7 bases between them. This CDR3 is 12 amino acids long. Per germline, CDR1 WSHSY and CDR2 SAAADI. CDR3 sequence (DNA): TGCGCCAGCAGTCAACCTGAAGAGACCCAGTACTTC. As protein: CASSQPEETQYF.

The table lists this clonotype with a few counts. The genes are TRBV20-1 and TRBJ2-5; 7 bases are shared with TRBD2. Near its end, the DNA agrees better with TRBJ2-1, so the J call may be wrong. The CDR3 consists of 17 residues. The germline V gene encodes CDR1 DFQATT and CDR2 SNEGSKA (reference sequence). The DNA of the CDR3 is TGCAGTGCTAGAGCCCTTGGCGTTTATAGCGGGTACAATGAGCAGTTCTTC. It encodes CSARALGVYSGYNEQFF.